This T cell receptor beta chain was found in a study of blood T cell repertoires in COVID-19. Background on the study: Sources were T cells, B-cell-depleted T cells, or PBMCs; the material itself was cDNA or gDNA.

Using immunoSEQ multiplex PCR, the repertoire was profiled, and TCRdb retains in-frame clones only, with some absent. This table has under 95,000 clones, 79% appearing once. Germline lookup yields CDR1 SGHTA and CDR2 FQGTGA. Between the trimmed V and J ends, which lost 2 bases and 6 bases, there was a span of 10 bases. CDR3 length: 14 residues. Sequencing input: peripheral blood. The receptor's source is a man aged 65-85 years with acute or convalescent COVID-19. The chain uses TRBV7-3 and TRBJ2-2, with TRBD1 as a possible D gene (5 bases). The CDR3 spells CASSLETAPGELFF. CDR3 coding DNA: TGTGCCAGCAGCTTAGAGACAGCCCCCGGGGAGCTGTTTTTT.